This T cell receptor (beta chain) stems from a study of control samples from healthy donors and cancer patients. Repertoires were generated with immunoSEQ multiplex PCR, while TCRdb's copy carries only in-frame clones and drops some. Among about 61,000 clones listed, around 90% were seen once. The CDR3 runs 15 residues. In germline, CDR1 is SGHRS, CDR2 YFSETQ. The V gene lost 4 bases and the J gene lost 6 bases, with 17 bases spanning the gap. The rearrangement joins TRBV5-1 to TRBJ1-5; tentatively, D is TRBD1 (6 bases). Sequencing was carried out using PBMCs. This clonotype originated in a man in his 60s with colorectal cancer. This CDR3 reads CASSTSGGAAQPQHF. DNA of the CDR3: TGCGCCAGCAGCACCTCTGGGGGGGCAGCTCAGCCCCAGCATTTT.